This TCR beta chain was sequenced in a study of T cells after somatic rescue of genetic block. Profiled with immunoSEQ multiplex PCR; TCRdb holds only in-frame clones, not every one. The sample includes tens of thousands of clones, 90% to 97% of them seen just once. From germline, CDR1 is SGHDT and CDR2 YYEEEE. The CDR3 runs 16 residues. Trimming at V came to 2 bases and at J to 8 bases, leaving 11 bases not matched to a gene. What was sequenced was peripheral blood mononuclear cells (PBMCs). The sequence was collected from a child younger than two. The chain links TRBV5-6 to TRBJ1-2; 11 positions agree with TRBD1. The CDR3 loop reads CASSFKPRDRGYGYTF. The CDR3 bases are TGTGCCAGCAGCTTCAAACCCCGGGACAGGGGGTACGGCTACACCTTC.